The clone carrying this T cell receptor (beta chain) showed up just once. Germline V CDR1 and CDR2: SEHNR, FQNEAQ (reference sequence). Trimming at V came to 6 bases and at J to 2 bases, leaving 4 bases not matched to a gene. The CDR3 is made up of 14 amino acids. The sample is drawn from a study of blood T cell repertoires in COVID-19. At the level of the study: Acute and convalescent COVID-19 samples came from the United States, Italy and Spain. Nucleic acid was either cDNA or gDNA, and it came from T cells, B-cell-depleted T cells, or PBMCs.

The authors' processing: Reference gene primer amplification gave nucleated cell count estimates. Produced via immunoSEQ multiplex PCR; TCRdb's table is partial and in-frame only. D and trimming come from the DNA, and the V and J calls and clone size come from that table. The table has 90,000 to 120,000 clones, more than 70% seen once. Sequenced material: peripheral blood. The J gene is TRBJ1-3, the V gene TRBV7-9; 7 bases are shared with TRBD1. The sequence was obtained from a man aged 40-49 years with active or convalescent COVID-19. CDR3 bases: TGTGCCAGCAGGGGCCAGGGGGCTGGAAACACCATATATTTT. It yields the protein CASRGQGAGNTIYF.